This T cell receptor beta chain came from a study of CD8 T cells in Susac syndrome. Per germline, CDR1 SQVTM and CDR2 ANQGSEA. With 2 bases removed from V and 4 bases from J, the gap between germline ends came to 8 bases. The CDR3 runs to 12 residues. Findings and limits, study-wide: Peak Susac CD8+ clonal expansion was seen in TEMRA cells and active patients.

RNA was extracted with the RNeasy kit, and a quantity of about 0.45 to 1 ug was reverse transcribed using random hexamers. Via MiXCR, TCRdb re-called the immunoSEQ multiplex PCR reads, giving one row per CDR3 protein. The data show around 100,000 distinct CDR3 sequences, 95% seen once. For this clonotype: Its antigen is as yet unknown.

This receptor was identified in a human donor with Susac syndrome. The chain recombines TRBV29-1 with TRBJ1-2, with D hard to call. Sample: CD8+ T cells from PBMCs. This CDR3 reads CSVELGSYGYTF. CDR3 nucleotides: TGCAGCGTTGAACTTGGCAGCTATGGCTACACCTTC.